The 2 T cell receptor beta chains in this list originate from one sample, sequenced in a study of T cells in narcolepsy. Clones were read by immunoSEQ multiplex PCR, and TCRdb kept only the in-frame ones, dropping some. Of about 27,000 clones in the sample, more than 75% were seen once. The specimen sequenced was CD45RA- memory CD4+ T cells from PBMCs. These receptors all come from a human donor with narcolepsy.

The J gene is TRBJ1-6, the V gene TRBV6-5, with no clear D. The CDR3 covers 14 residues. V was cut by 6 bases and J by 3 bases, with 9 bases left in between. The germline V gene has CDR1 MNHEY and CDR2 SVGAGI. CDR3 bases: TGTGCCAGCAGGCCTACTGGCTATAATTCACCCCTCCACTTT. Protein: CASRPTGYNSPLHF.

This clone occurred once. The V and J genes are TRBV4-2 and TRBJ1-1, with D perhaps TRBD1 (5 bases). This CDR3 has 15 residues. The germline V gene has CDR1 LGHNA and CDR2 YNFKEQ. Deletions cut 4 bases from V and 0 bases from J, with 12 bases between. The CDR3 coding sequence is TGTGCCAGCAGCCCCCGACAGAGAATGAACACTGAAGCTTTCTTT. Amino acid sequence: CASSPRQRMNTEAFF.